The present T cell receptor beta chain was sequenced within a study of molecular identifiers for immune sequencing clone quantification. Study conclusions and caveats: Molecules of identical TCR sharing a barcode could underestimate highly expanded clone sizes.

A remark on this clonotype: Its antigen is still unknown.

The CDR3 has 21 residues. The V gene's germline CDR1 is MNHEY and CDR2 SVGEGT. Trimming took 5 bases from V and 0 from J, leaving 28 bases between them. TCRdb re-called the PCR reads with MiXCR, one entry per CDR3 protein. The sample has about 500,000 distinct CDR3 sequences; about a fifth are singletons. The chain joins TRBV6-2 or TRBV6-3 to TRBJ2-2; either TRBD1 or TRBD2 may supply D (5 bases each). This TCR was sampled from a human donor in good health. Some libraries in this study had Jurkat cell RNA spiked in. Sequencing was done on a sample of naive CD8+ T cells from blood, with Jurkat cell RNA spiked in. Noted subset: FACS-sorted CD8+CD4-CCR7+CD45RA+ naive T cells. The CDR3 DNA reads as TGTGCCAGCAGTCAACTGGGGGTCCACGACAGCCACTTCGCGAACACCGGGGAGCTGTTTTTT. It is translated as CASSQLGVHDSHFANTGELFF.